Below are 9 T cell receptor beta chains sequenced from a single sample in a study of blood T cell repertoires in COVID-19. Sequencing used immunoSEQ multiplex PCR; TCRdb keeps in-frame clones, though not all of them. The sample has approximately 250,000 clones; approximately 87% are singletons. The sample comprised peripheral blood. The receptor source for this set is a human donor in a cohort sampled during active COVID-19.

The J gene is TRBJ1-1, the V gene TRBV6-5, with TRBD1 as a possible D gene (5 bases). Trimming removed 2 bases at V and 5 bases at J, with 12 bases between. Germline V gene sequence: CDR1 MNHEY, CDR2 SVGAGI. The CDR3 contains 14 residues. The CDR3 coding sequence is TGTGCCAGCAGTTACAACGGGGGTGTGACTGAAGCTTTCTTT. This codes for CASSYNGGVTEAFF.

This clone was recorded only once. The V and J genes are TRBV4-1 and TRBJ2-6; 8 bases are a match to TRBD1. Germline V CDR1 and CDR2: MGHRA, YSYEKL. J gave up 0 bases and V 0 bases, and 4 bases lay outside the gene matches. This CDR3 is 18 amino acids long. CDR3 nucleotides: TGCGCCAGCAGCCAAGATCCAGGGGGCCGCTCTGGGGCCAACGTCCTGACTTTC. This codes for CASSQDPGGRSGANVLTF.

The CDR3 DNA reads as TGCGCCAGCAACCCGGGACAACCGCTCTACAATGAGCAGTTCTTC. Translated: CASNPGQPLYNEQFF. The V and J genes are TRBV10-1 and TRBJ2-1; D perhaps matches TRBD1 (6 bases). V was clipped by 7 bases and J by 3 bases, with 16 bases between them. This CDR3 is 15 amino acids long. Germline V lookup: CDR1 WNHNN, CDR2 SYGVQD (reference sequence).

The CDR3 DNA reads TGTGCCAGCTCACGCGACAGTAAGAATCAGCCCCAGCATTTT. Its protein is CASSRDSKNQPQHF. This chain connects TRBV18 to TRBJ1-5, with D possibly matching TRBD1 (5 bases). Germline V gene data show CDR1 as KGHSH and CDR2 as LQKENI. The germline V and J ends were trimmed by 4 bases and 4 bases, with 11 bases remaining between them. The CDR3 totals 14 residues.

The chain employs TRBV7-2 and TRBJ2-5, with 7 bases lining up with TRBD2. Trimming removed 1 base from V and 5 bases from J; junction bases left unmatched: 10. This CDR3 is 16 amino acids long. The germline CDR1 and CDR2 sequences are SGHTA and FQGNSA. The CDR3, as DNA: TGTGCCAGCAGCTTAGTAGCGGCTAGCGGAAGGGAGACCCAGTACTTC. Translation gives CASSLVAASGRETQYF.

The chain recombines TRBV15 with TRBJ2-1; 8 nucleotides align to TRBD1. CDR1 is LNHNV and CDR2 is YYDKDF in the germline V gene (reference sequence). The CDR3 consists of 18 residues. Trimming at V came to 0 bases and at J to 4 bases, leaving 11 bases not matched to a gene. CDR3 amino acids: CATSRERMGTGIYNEQFF. DNA for the CDR3: TGTGCCACCAGCAGAGAACGGATGGGGACAGGTATTTACAATGAGCAGTTCTTC.

The chain has TRBV12-3 or TRBV12-4 and TRBJ2-3; the D gene is possibly TRBD2 (5 bases). The CDR3 spans 12 residues. V shed 3 bases and J shed 4 bases, with 5 bases lying between them. The chain's CDR3 is CASSFGADTQYF. The DNA for the CDR3 is TGTGCCAGCAGTTTCGGGGCAGATACGCAGTATTTT.

The V call is TRBV19, the J call TRBJ1-1; the D is unclear. The ends were cut back, 3 bases at V and 8 bases at J, with 10 bases in the middle. CDR1 is LNHDA, CDR2 SQIVND, per germline (reference sequence). This CDR3 has 12 amino acids. Here the CDR3 DNA reads TGTGCCAGTAGTATTTCGTATTCCGAAGCTTTCTTT. Its protein is CASSISYSEAFF.

The CDR3 bases are TGTGCCAGCAGCTCCCGCCCCACTAGCGGGGGCTACAATGAGCAGTTCTTC. Amino acid sequence: CASSSRPTSGGYNEQFF. This rearrangement joins TRBV7-8 to TRBJ2-1; 11 bases map to TRBD2. There are 17 residues in the CDR3. V shed 4 bases, J shed 3 bases, and the junction held 8 bases outside the gene matches. Germline V gene sequence: CDR1 SGHVS, CDR2 FQNEAQ.